The rows below give T cell receptor beta chains drawn from one sample of a study of shared clonotypes between healthy human individuals. Using immunoSEQ multiplex PCR, the repertoire was profiled, and TCRdb retains in-frame clones only, with some absent. The sample lists about 2,100,000 clones; approximately 94% were seen once. The sample comprised naive CD8+ T cells from PBMCs. These receptors were collected from a man between 18 and 35 years old in good health. Some clones in this sample may be carry-over from other donors' samples. Each CDR3 is given with its conserved first and last residue. A D gene is named only where the DNA matches it firmly. Where a row states a size, it is once, few, many or the class of an expanded clone; other rows omit it.

clone size	V gene	J gene	D gene	CDR3 DNA	CDR3 protein
-	TRBV28	TRBJ2-7	-	TGTGCCAGCAGTTGGGGCTCCGAGCAGTACTTC	CASSWGSEQYF
-	TRBV2	TRBJ1-5	-	TGTGCCAGCAGTGGAGGTAGGGGGGTATTGGCCCAGCATTTT	CASSGGRGVLAQHF
-	TRBV7-9	TRBJ2-7	TRBD1	TGTGCCAGCAGCTTAGCTGGGACAGGGGGAGGTTCGTACGAGCAGTACTTC	CASSLAGTGGGSYEQYF
-	TRBV30	TRBJ1-4	TRBD1	TGTGCCTGGAGTGTAAGTCCGGGGGACAGGGATGAAAAACTGTTTTTT	CAWSVSPGDRDEKLFF
once	TRBV6-1	TRBJ2-7	-	TGTGCCAGCAAGAACCCAGACCGTACCTACGAGCAGTACTTC	CASKNPDRTYEQYF
-	TRBV4-1	TRBJ1-3	-	TGCGCCAGCAGCCACAGGGGAAATAGTGACACCATATATTTT	CASSHRGNSDTIYF
-	TRBV19	TRBJ2-1	TRBD2	TGTGCCAGTACTATAACTAGCGGGAGCGTGAATGAGCAGTTCTTC	CASTITSGSVNEQFF
-	TRBV6-6	TRBJ2-1	-	TGTGCCAGCAGCCCCGTCAAGGGTGAGCAGTTCTTC	CASSPVKGEQFF
once	TRBV15	TRBJ2-7	TRBD1	TGTGCCACCAGCAGGGGGGACAGGGAGATGGTCGAGCAGTACTTC	CATSRGDREMVEQYF
-	TRBV9	TRBJ1-1	-	TGTGCCAGCAGCGTCGGAGGGACCTGGAACACTGAAGCTTTCTTT	CASSVGGTWNTEAFF
-	TRBV25-1	TRBJ1-2	-	TGTGCCAGCAGTGGTGTGAGAGTGGGGCAGGAGTTTGGAGGCTACACCTTC	CASSGVRVGQEFGGYTF
-	TRBV28	TRBJ2-1	TRBD2	TGTGCCAGCAGTTTCCTAGCGGGAGGGCCTGGCGAGCAGTTCTTC	CASSFLAGGPGEQFF
-	TRBV19	TRBJ2-7	-	TGTGCCAGTAGTCCGGGACGGACACCCTACGAGCAGTACTTC	CASSPGRTPYEQYF
-	TRBV19	TRBJ2-2	-	TGTGCCAGTAGTATAGGACAGAGAAACACCGGGGAGCTGTTTTTT	CASSIGQRNTGELFF
-	TRBV19	TRBJ2-5	-	TGTGCCAGTAGTATAATGGGCCGGGAGACCCAGTACTTC	CASSIMGRETQYF
once	TRBV28	TRBJ2-7	-	TGTGCCAGCAGTACTGCTGGGACCTACGAGCAGTACTTC	CASSTAGTYEQYF
-	TRBV6-1	TRBJ1-2	-	TGTGCCAGCAGTGAACGGGGGAGAGACTATGGCTACACCTTC	CASSERGRDYGYTF